This T cell receptor (beta chain) is from a study of blood T cell repertoires in COVID-19. Study at large: Collection of acute and convalescent COVID-19 samples took place in the United States, Italy and Spain.

Germline V gives CDR1 SGHVS, CDR2 FQNEAQ. V was cut by 1 base and J by 4 bases, with 8 bases left in between. This CDR3 is 13 amino acids long. The table came from immunoSEQ multiplex PCR; TCRdb's copy has only in-frame clones and leaves some out. Of around 120,000 clones in the sample, more than 60% were seen once. J is TRBJ2-7 and V is TRBV7-8; D gene unclear. What was sequenced was peripheral blood. The TCR comes from a woman between 65 and 79 years old with acute or convalescent COVID-19. The CDR3 sequence: CASSLGSRYEQYF. The CDR3 region has the DNA TGTGCCAGCAGCTTAGGATCGAGGTACGAGCAGTACTTC.